This passage covers 21 T cell receptor beta chains from one sample sequenced in a study of Ad26.COV2.S vaccination and SARS-CoV-2 variants. Clones were sequenced by immunoSEQ multiplex PCR, and TCRdb holds only the in-frame ones, with some missing. The table shows 300,000 to 400,000 clones, with more than 85% occurring only once. Treatment noted: 15 to 20 received Ad26.COV2.S at low or high dose, single or two shots; roughly five received placebo; per-sample allocation not given. Specimen acquisition occurred on day 63 following the initial vaccine or placebo injection. This material consisted of peripheral blood, taken in a trial of Ad26.COV2.S vaccine versus placebo. Receptor source: a person between 18 and 65 years old who received the Ad26.COV2.S COVID-19 vaccine or a placebo.

This chain uses TRBV6-1 with TRBJ1-1; 8 bases are shared with TRBD1. The CDR3 extends over 12 amino acids. Per the germline V gene, CDR1 is MNHNS and CDR2 is SASEGT. V gave up 3 bases and J gave up 10 bases; unmatched junction bases: 4. CDR3 in amino acids: CASSEAQGVAFF. CDR3 sequence (DNA): TGTGCCAGCAGTGAGGCACAGGGGGTAGCTTTCTTT.

As concerns this clone: The sample holds other DNA sequences that translate to the same CDR3. The J gene is TRBJ1-2, the V gene TRBV9, with D tentatively TRBD1 (5 bases). In germline, CDR1 is SGDLS, CDR2 YYNGEE. V was shortened by 0 bases and J by 2 bases, with 8 bases between the two germline ends. The CDR3 is 14 residues long. Written as DNA, the CDR3 is TGTGCCAGCAGCGTAGTCGGGGGGAACTATGGCTACACCTTC. This sequence encodes CASSVVGGNYGYTF.

CDR3 in amino acids: CAISLDRENSPLHF. As DNA, the CDR3 is TGTGCCATCAGTCTCGACAGGGAAAATTCACCCCTCCACTTT. V usage is TRBV10-3 and J usage is TRBJ1-6; 7 bases agree with TRBD1. Germline V gene sequence: CDR1 ENHRY, CDR2 SYGVKD. The V gene end was trimmed by 5 bases and the J gene end by 7 bases; junction bases not matched to a gene: 5. The CDR3 extends over 14 amino acids.

The genes are TRBV6-1 and TRBJ2-3, with 8 bases aligning to TRBD2. V gave up 2 bases and J gave up 2 bases; unmatched junction bases: 9. Germline assignment: CDR1 MNHNS and CDR2 SASEGT. The CDR3 is made up of 17 amino acids. CDR3 DNA: TGTGCCAGCAGTGAATATCTTAGCGGGGATACCACAGATACGCAGTATTTT. Its protein is CASSEYLSGDTTDTQYF.

This clone has a single count. V gene TRBV10-3 combines with J gene TRBJ1-2; D is unresolved. Germline V gene data show CDR1 as ENHRY and CDR2 as SYGVKD. The length of the CDR3 is 13 residues. The V gene lost 2 bases and the J gene lost 10 bases, with 14 bases spanning the gap. As DNA, the CDR3 is TGTGCCATCAGTGAGAGCCAGCGCACGGTCTACACCTTC. Its translation is CAISESQRTVYTF.

The rearrangement uses TRBV7-8 and TRBJ2-5; 8 positions agree with TRBD2. The CDR3 has 17 amino acids. V shed 5 bases and J 2 bases; nucleotides not matched to a gene: 13. Germline-derived CDR1 and CDR2 are SGHVS and FQNEAQ. CDR3 nucleotide sequence: TGTGCCAGCAGCCCCGCCCTTGGCGGGGGGCCTCAAGAGACCCAGTACTTC. The encoded protein is CASSPALGGGPQETQYF.

This sequence joins TRBV10-1 and TRBJ2-5; D not resolved. This CDR3 region has 15 residues. Germline CDR1 and CDR2: WNHNN and SYGVQD (reference sequence). V was cut by 3 bases and J by 0 bases, with 11 bases left in between. The CDR3 nucleotides are TGCGCCAGCAGTGAAGCAACCGGATACCAAGAGACCCAGTACTTC. Encoded protein: CASSEATGYQETQYF.

J is TRBJ2-5 and V is TRBV2; D perhaps matches TRBD1 (5 bases). CDR3 length: 13 amino acids. CDR1 SNHLY and CDR2 FYNNEI come from the germline V gene. Trimming left V 5 bases short and J 3 bases short, with 10 bases between. This CDR3 is CASSSDTEETQYF. The DNA for the CDR3 is TGTGCCAGCAGTTCGGACACCGAAGAGACCCAGTACTTC.

The rearrangement links TRBV28 to TRBJ1-3; D remains unclear. Germline CDR1 MDHEN, CDR2 SYDVKM. Trimming took off 4 bases at V and 3 bases at J, with 13 bases between the two ends. The CDR3 loop spans 15 amino acids. In nucleotides, the CDR3 is TGTGCCAGCAGTTCCTTCCCGGAGCTTGGAAACACCATATATTTT. Amino acids: CASSSFPELGNTIYF. The full variable domain, in which reference TRBV28 and TRBJ1-3 provide the parts outside the CDR3, is DVKVTQSSRYLVKRTGEKVFLECVQDMDHENMFWYRQDPGLGLRLIYFSYDVKMKEKGDIPEGYSVSREKKERFSLILESASTNQTSMYLCASSSFPELGNTIYFGEGSWLTVV.

V usage is TRBV29-1 and J usage is TRBJ1-1; D is possibly TRBD1 (6 bases). Germline CDR1 SQVTM, CDR2 ANQGSEA. Trimming stripped 3 bases from V and 1 base from J, with 9 bases between. The CDR3 consists of 13 residues. The CDR3 region is CSVETGQNTEAFF. For the CDR3, the DNA is TGCAGCGTTGAGACAGGCCAGAACACTGAAGCTTTCTTT.

V usage is TRBV6-1 and J usage is TRBJ2-3; 7 positions agree with TRBD2. V trimming: 3 bases; J trimming: 5 bases; junction bases outside the gene matches: 8. CDR1 and CDR2 (germline): MNHNS, SASEGT. The CDR3 totals 15 residues. CDR3 protein: CASSETSIAQDTQYF. CDR3 sequence (DNA): TGTGCCAGCAGTGAGACTAGCATCGCTCAAGATACGCAGTATTTT.

This clone was counted a few times. V and J are TRBV6-4 and TRBJ1-1; the D gene is possibly TRBD1 (5 bases). This CDR3 has 14 amino acids. Germline CDR1 MRHNA, CDR2 SNTAGT. Trimming left V 3 bases short and J 5 bases short, with 13 bases between. In DNA, the CDR3 is TGTGCCAGCAGTGAAAGGGGAGAGGGTACTGAAGCTTTCTTT. Translated, it gives CASSERGEGTEAFF.

The J gene is TRBJ1-2, the V gene TRBV7-8; TRBD1 is a possible D gene (6 bases). Germline V CDR1 and CDR2: SGHVS, FQNEAQ. Trimming left V 5 bases short and J 2 bases short, with 12 bases between. This CDR3 has 14 amino acids. The CDR3 DNA follows: TGTGCCAGCAGCGGGGGGGGGCAGAACTATGGCTACACCTTC. Its translation: CASSGGGQNYGYTF.

The rearrangement joins TRBV5-1 to TRBJ1-2; TRBD1 aligns across 9 bases. V was pared by 3 bases and J by 3 bases, with 9 bases of the junction left unmatched. The CDR3 runs 16 residues. The germline gives CDR1 SGHRS, CDR2 YFSETQ. The CDR3 loop is CASSSLGTGRDYGYTF. CDR3 nucleotides: TGCGCCAGCAGCTCGCTCGGGACAGGGAGGGACTATGGCTACACCTTC.

The V gene is TRBV14, the J gene TRBJ2-2, with D unclear. Trimming pared 6 bases from V and 6 bases from J, leaving 11 bases between. Looked up from germline, CDR1 is SGHDN and CDR2 is FVKESK. The CDR3 length is 13 residues. This chain's CDR3 is CASSLSMAGELFF. The CDR3 DNA reads TGTGCCAGCAGTCTCTCCATGGCCGGGGAGCTGTTTTTT.

This chain joins TRBV28 and TRBJ2-5, with D possibly matching TRBD2 (5 bases). There are 14 residues in the CDR3. Germline V gene sequence: CDR1 MDHEN, CDR2 SYDVKM. V gave up 5 bases and J gave up 5 bases, with 15 bases separating them. The CDR3 sequence: CASSILLGGETQYF. The DNA of the CDR3 is TGTGCCAGCAGTATTCTGCTGGGCGGGGAGACCCAGTACTTC.

The chain is built from TRBV5-1 and TRBJ1-6, with D possibly matching TRBD1 (5 bases). V dropped 0 bases and J dropped 10 bases, with 14 bases sitting between them. In germline, CDR1 is SGHRS, CDR2 YFSETQ. This CDR3 contains 15 residues. CDR3 amino acids: CASSLDGRERSPLHF. The CDR3 region has the DNA TGCGCCAGCAGCTTGGATGGCAGGGAGAGGTCACCCCTCCACTTT. Full variable domain (remainder filled in from reference TRBV5-1 and TRBJ1-6): KAGVTQTPRYLIKTRGQQVTLSCSPISGHRSVSWYQQTPGQGLQFLFEYFSETQRNKGNFPGRFSGRQFSNSRSEMNVSTLELGDSALYLCASSLDGRERSPLHFGNGTRLTVT.

The chain couples TRBV28 to TRBJ2-7, with 9 bases that match TRBD1. The CDR3 runs 15 residues. J lost 3 bases, V lost 3 bases, and 6 bases had no gene match. Germline V gene data show CDR1 as MDHEN and CDR2 as SYDVKM. CDR3 sequence (DNA): TGTGCCAGCAGTTTGACAGGGGGTTTAAGCTACGAGCAGTACTTC. Amino acid sequence: CASSLTGGLSYEQYF.

The chain couples TRBV13 to TRBJ2-7; tentative D call: TRBD2 (5 bases). The germline V gene has CDR1 PRHDT and CDR2 FYEKMQ (reference sequence). V lost 2 bases to trimming and J lost 7 bases, with 9 bases between them. This CDR3 is built from 12 residues. The chain's CDR3 is CASSLIAREQYF. As DNA, the CDR3 is TGTGCCAGCAGCTTAATAGCGAGGGAGCAGTACTTC.

The V call is TRBV28, the J call TRBJ1-5; 7 nucleotides align to TRBD1. Germline V gene sequence: CDR1 MDHEN, CDR2 SYDVKM. The CDR3 spans 16 residues. V lost 3 bases and J lost 5; bases outside the gene matches: 10. CDR3 residues: CASSLTGMVAYQPQHF. DNA of the CDR3: TGTGCCAGCAGTTTGACAGGGATGGTCGCGTATCAGCCCCAGCATTTT.

The chain is built from TRBV4-3 and TRBJ2-1, with 9 bases aligning to TRBD2. The CDR3 is 15 amino acids. Trimming cost V 2 bases and J 3 bases; bases outside gene matches: 2. CDR1 is LGHNA and CDR2 is YSLEER in the germline V gene. CDR3 nucleotide sequence: TGCGCCAGCAGCCAATTAGCGGGGGACTACAATGAGCAGTTCTTC. Translation: CASSQLAGDYNEQFF.